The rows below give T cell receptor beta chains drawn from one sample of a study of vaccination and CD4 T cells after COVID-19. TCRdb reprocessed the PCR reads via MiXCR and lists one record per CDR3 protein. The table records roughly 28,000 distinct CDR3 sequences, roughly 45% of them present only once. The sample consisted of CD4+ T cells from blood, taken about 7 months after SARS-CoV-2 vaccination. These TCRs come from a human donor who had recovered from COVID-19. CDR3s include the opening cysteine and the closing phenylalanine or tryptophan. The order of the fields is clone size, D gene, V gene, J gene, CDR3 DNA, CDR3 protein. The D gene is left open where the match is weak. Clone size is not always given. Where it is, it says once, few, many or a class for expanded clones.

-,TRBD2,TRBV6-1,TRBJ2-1,TGTGCCAGCAGTAAGGGACTAGCGGGAGTGAATGAGCAGTTCTTC,CASSKGLAGVNEQFF
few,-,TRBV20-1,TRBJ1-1,TGCAGTGCGCAGACAGCTTACTTAGTAAACACTGAAGCTTTCTTT,CSAQTAYLVNTEAFF
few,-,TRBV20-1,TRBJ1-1,TGCAGTGCTAGAGAATTGACAGGCAACACTGAAGCTTTCTTT,CSARELTGNTEAFF
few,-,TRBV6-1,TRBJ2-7,TGTGCCAGCAGCGAATACGATGTCGAGCAGTACTTC,CASSEYDVEQYF
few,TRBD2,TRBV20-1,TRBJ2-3,TGCAGTGCTAGAGTACCCGGGAGGGTCGATACGCAGTATTTT,CSARVPGRVDTQYF
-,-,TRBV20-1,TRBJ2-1,TGTAGTGCCCCGGCCTACAATGAGCAGTTCTTC,CSAPAYNEQFF
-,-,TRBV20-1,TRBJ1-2,TGCAGGACAGATACAGGAGACAACTATGGCTACACCTTC,CRTDTGDNYGYTF
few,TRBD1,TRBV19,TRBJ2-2,TGTGCCAGTAGTATAGGCCAGGGGGTGGGCACCGGGGAGCTGTTTTTT,CASSIGQGVGTGELFF
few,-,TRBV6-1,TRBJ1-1,TGTGCCAGCAGTCTAGGACGGGAAGCTTTCTTT,CASSLGREAFF
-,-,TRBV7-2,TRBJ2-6,TGTGCCAGCAGCTTAGGTCCGGGGTCTGGGGCCAACGTCCTGACTTTC,CASSLGPGSGANVLTF